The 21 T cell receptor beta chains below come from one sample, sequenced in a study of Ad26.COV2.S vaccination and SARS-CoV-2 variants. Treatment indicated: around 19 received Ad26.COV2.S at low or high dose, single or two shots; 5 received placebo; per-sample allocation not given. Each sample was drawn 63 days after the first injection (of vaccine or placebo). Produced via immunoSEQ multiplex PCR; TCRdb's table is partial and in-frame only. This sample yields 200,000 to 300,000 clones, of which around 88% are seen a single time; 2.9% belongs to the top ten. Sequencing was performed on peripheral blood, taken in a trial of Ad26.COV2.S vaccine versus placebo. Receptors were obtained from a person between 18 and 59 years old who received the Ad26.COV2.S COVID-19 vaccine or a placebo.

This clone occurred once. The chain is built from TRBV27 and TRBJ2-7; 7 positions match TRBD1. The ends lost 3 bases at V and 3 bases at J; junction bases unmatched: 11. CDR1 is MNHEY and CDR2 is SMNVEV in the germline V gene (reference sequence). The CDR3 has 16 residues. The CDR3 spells CASSFSRGDRDYEQYF. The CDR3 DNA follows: TGTGCCAGCAGTTTCTCCCGAGGGGACAGAGACTACGAGCAGTACTTC.

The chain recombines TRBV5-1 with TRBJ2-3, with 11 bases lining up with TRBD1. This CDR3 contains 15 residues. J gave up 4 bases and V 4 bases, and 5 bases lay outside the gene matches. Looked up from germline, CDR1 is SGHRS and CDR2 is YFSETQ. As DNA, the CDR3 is TGCGCCAGCAGCAAGGACAGGGGGCGCGCAGATACGCAGTATTTT. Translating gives CASSKDRGRADTQYF.

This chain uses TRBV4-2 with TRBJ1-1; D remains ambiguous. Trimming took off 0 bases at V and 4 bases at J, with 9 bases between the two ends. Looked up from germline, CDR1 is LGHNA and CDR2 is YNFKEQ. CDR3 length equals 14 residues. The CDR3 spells CASSQDGDGTEAFF. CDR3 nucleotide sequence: TGTGCCAGCAGCCAAGATGGAGACGGCACTGAAGCTTTCTTT.

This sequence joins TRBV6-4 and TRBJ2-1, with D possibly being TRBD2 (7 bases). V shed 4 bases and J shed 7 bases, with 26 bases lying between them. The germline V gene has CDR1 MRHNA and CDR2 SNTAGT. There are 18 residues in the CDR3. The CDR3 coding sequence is TGTGCCAGCAGTGTGGCCCCCCTCCCCGCGGGGGCGGCAAATGAGCAGTTCTTC. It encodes CASSVAPLPAGAANEQFF.

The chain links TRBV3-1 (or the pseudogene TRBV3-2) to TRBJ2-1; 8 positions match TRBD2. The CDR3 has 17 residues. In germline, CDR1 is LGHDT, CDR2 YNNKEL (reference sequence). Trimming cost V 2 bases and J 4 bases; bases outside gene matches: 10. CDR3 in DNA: TGTGCCAGCAGCCAATTAAGGAGCGGGGGACTTTACAATGAGCAGTTCTTC. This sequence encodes CASSQLRSGGLYNEQFF.

CDR3 sequence: CASSPGRSLYNFFNEQFF. CDR3 sequence (DNA): TGCGCCAGCAGCCCCGGACGGAGTCTATACAACTTCTTTAATGAGCAGTTCTTC. The rearrangement links TRBV10-1 to TRBJ2-1, with no clear D. Germline V gives CDR1 WNHNN, CDR2 SYGVQD (reference sequence). CDR3 size: 18 residues. The V end was cut by 6 bases, the J end by 7 bases, with 28 bases between.

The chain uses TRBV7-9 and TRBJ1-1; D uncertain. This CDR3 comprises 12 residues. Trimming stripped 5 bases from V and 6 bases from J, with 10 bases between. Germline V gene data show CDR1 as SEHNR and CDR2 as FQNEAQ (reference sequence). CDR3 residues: CASSPPGSEAFF. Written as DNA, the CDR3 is TGTGCCAGCAGCCCGCCGGGATCTGAAGCTTTCTTT.

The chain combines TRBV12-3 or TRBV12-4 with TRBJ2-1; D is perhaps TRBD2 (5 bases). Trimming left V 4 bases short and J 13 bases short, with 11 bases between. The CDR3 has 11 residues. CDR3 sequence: CASSSASHQFF. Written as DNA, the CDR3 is TGTGCCAGCAGTTCGGCTAGCCACCAGTTCTTC.

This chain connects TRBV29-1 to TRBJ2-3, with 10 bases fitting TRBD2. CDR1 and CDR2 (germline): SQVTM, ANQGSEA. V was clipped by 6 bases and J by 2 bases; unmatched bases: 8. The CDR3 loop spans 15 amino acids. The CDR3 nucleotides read TGCAGCGTAGGCCAGACTAGCGGGTACACAGATACGCAGTATTTT. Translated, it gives CSVGQTSGYTDTQYF.

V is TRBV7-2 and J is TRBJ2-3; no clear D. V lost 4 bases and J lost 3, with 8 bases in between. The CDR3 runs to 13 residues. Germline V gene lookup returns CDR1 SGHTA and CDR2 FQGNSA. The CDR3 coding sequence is TGTGCCAGCAGCTCCCTTTTGACAGATACGCAGTATTTT. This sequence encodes CASSSLLTDTQYF.

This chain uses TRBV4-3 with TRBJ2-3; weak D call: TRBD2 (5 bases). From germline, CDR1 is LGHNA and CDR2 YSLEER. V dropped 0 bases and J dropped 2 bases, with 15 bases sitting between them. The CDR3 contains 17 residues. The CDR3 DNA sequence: TGCGCCAGCAGCCAAGAGGCGTGGTCGGGGTACACAGATACGCAGTATTTT. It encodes CASSQEAWSGYTDTQYF.

For the CDR3, the DNA is TGCAGCTCCGCAACAGGGGAGGGAGAGACCCAGTACTTC. Residues: CSSATGEGETQYF. The V and J genes are TRBV29-1 and TRBJ2-5, with D perhaps TRBD1 or TRBD2 (7 bases each). The germline V gene has CDR1 SQVTM and CDR2 ANQGSEA. This CDR3 is built from 13 residues. The V and J ends lost 8 bases and 4 bases respectively, with 17 bases between them. Using reference TRBV29-1 and TRBJ2-5 for the parts outside the CDR3, the full variable domain is SAVISQKPSRDICQRGTSLTIQCQVDSQVTMMFWYRQQPGQSLTLIATANQGSEATYESGFVIDKFPISRPNLTFSTLTVSNMSPEDSSIYLCSSATGEGETQYFGPGTRLLVL.

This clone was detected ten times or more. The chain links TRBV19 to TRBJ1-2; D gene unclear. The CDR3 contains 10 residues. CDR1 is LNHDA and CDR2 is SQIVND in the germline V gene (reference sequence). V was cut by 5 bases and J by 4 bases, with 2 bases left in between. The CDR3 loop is CASSSYGYTF. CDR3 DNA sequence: TGTGCCAGTAGTTCCTATGGCTACACCTTC.

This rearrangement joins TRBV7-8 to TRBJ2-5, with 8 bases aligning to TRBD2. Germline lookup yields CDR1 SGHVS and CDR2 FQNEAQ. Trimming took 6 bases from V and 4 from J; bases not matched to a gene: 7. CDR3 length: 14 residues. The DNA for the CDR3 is TGTGCCAGCAGTGATGTCGGGGGGGGAGAGACCCAGTACTTC. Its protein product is CASSDVGGGETQYF.

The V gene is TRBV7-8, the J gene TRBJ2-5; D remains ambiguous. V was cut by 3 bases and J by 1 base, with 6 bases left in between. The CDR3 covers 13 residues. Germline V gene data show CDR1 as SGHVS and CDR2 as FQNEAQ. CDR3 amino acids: CASSLESQETQYF. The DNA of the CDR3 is TGTGCCAGCAGCTTGGAGAGCCAAGAGACCCAGTACTTC. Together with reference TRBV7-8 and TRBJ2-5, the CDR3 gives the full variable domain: GAGVSQSPRYKVAKRGQDVALRCDPISGHVSLFWYQQALGQGPEFLTYFQNEAQLDKSGLPSDRFFAERPEGSVSTLKIQRTQQEDSAVYLCASSLESQETQYFGPGTRLLVL.

This CDR3 is CASKTVGTDTQYF. CDR3 coding DNA: TGTGCCAGTAAGACAGTGGGCACAGATACGCAGTATTTT. V gene TRBV19 combines with J gene TRBJ2-3; tentatively, D is TRBD1 (5 bases). V was pared by 7 bases and J by 1 base, with 9 bases between. The CDR3 sequence is 13 residues long. Germline values: CDR1 LNHDA, CDR2 SQIVND (reference sequence). Filled out from reference TRBV19 and TRBJ2-3, the complete variable domain reads DGGITQSPKYLFRKEGQNVTLSCEQNLNHDAMYWYRQDPGQGLRLIYYSQIVNDFQKGDIAEGYSVSREKKESFPLTVTSAQKNPTAFYLCASKTVGTDTQYFGPGTRLTVL.

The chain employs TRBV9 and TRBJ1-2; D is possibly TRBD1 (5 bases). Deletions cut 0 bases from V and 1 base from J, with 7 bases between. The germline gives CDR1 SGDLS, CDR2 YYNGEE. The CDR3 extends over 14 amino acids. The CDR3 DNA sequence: TGTGCCAGCAGCGTAGCAGGGAGTAACTATGGCTACACCTTC. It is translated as CASSVAGSNYGYTF.

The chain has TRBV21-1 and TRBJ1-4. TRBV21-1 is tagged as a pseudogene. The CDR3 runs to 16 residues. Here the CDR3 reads CASSKDSGRTNEKLFF. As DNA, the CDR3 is TGTGCCAGCAGCAAAGACTCGGGGCGCACTAATGAAAAACTGTTTTTT.

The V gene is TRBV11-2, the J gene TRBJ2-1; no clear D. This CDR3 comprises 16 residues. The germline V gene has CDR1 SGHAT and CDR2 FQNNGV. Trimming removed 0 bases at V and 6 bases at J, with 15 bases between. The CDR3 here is CASSLDRPGSSNEQFF. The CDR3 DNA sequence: TGTGCCAGCAGCTTAGATCGTCCGGGTAGCAGCAATGAGCAGTTCTTC.

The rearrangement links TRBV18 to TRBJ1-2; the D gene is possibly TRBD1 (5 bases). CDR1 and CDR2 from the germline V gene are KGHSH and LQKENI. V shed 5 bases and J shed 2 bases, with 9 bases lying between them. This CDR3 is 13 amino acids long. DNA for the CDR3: TGTGCCAGCTCAGCAGGGTTGAACTATGGCTACACCTTC. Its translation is CASSAGLNYGYTF.

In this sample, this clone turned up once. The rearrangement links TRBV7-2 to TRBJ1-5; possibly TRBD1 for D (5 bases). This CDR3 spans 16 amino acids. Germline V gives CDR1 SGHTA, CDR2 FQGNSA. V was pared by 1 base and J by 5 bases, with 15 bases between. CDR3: CASSLGLGTGHQPQHF. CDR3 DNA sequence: TGTGCCAGCAGCTTAGGTCTAGGAACGGGACATCAGCCCCAGCATTTT.